These 15 T cell receptor beta chains came from one sample sequenced in a study of blood T cells in healthy people across ages. Sample-barcoded 5' priming and a J-beta primer mix drove a second PCR of about 6 to 12 cycles. TCRdb called the 5' RACE reads again in MiXCR, with one record for every CDR3 protein. The sample shows about 1,600,000 distinct CDR3 sequences, 42% of them seen only once. Sequenced input: blood. All receptors derive from a woman younger than 30 in good health.

The chain employs TRBV2 and TRBJ2-7; 8 positions agree with TRBD2. The CDR3 is made up of 14 amino acids. Germline V lookup: CDR1 SNHLY, CDR2 FYNNEI. V gave up 6 bases and J gave up 5 bases; unmatched junction bases: 9. Here the CDR3 reads CASSSGTRDNEQYF. CDR3 bases: TGTGCCAGCAGCTCCGGGACTAGGGATAACGAGCAGTACTTC.

Regarding this clonotype: One junction end does not reproduce the germline sequence, and a read error may be involved. The genes are TRBV28 and TRBJ2-5; 7 bases fit TRBD1. Germline V gene sequence: CDR1 MDHEN, CDR2 SYDVKM. The length of the CDR3 is 12 residues. As DNA, the CDR3 is TGTGCCAGTCAGGGACAGCAAGAGACCCGGTACTTC. This encodes CASQGQQETRYF.

This chain joins TRBV9 and TRBJ2-4; TRBD2 is a possible D gene (6 bases). The assigned J gene may be wrong: the sequence end matches TRBJ2-7 better. CDR1 and CDR2 from the germline V gene are SGDLS and YYNGEE. The CDR3 length is 14 residues. CDR3 DNA sequence: TGTGCCAGCAGCGTTACCCCGGGGGAGTACGAGCAGTACTTC. This gives the protein CASSVTPGEYEQYF.

The J gene is TRBJ2-7, the V gene TRBV14; TRBD2 agrees at 11 bases. V lost 0 bases to trimming and J lost 5 bases; unmatched junction nucleotides: 6. The CDR3 totals 16 residues. Germline lookup yields CDR1 SGHDN and CDR2 FVKESK. CDR3 protein: CASSQEWTSGYDEQYF. As DNA, the CDR3 is TGTGCCAGCAGCCAAGAGTGGACTAGCGGGTACGACGAGCAGTACTTC.

The chain couples TRBV7-9 to TRBJ1-5; the match to TRBD1 covers 8 bases. V gave up 1 base and J gave up 0 bases; unmatched junction bases: 5. The V gene's germline CDR1 is SEHNR and CDR2 FQNEAQ (reference sequence). The CDR3 extends over 17 amino acids. The CDR3 loop reads CASSLGQGSYSNQPQHF. The CDR3 DNA reads TGTGCCAGCAGCTTAGGACAGGGGTCTTATAGCAATCAGCCCCAGCATTTT.

The chain is built from TRBV7-9 and TRBJ1-5; D is ambiguous. Trimming removed 5 bases from V and 7 bases from J, with 15 bases in between. CDR3 length: 14 amino acids. Germline-derived CDR1 and CDR2 are SEHNR and FQNEAQ (reference sequence). CDR3: CASSVSISSQPQHF. CDR3 coding DNA: TGTGCCAGCAGCGTATCAATAAGCTCGCAGCCCCAGCATTTT. Filled out from reference TRBV7-9 and TRBJ1-5, the complete variable domain reads DTGVSQNPRHKITKRGQNVTFRCDPISEHNRLYWYRQTLGQGPEFLTYFQNEAQLEKSRLLSDRFSAERPKGSFSTLEIQRTEQGDSAMYLCASSVSISSQPQHFGDGTRLSIL.

The rearrangement uses TRBV7-6 and TRBJ2-3; 7 bases align to TRBD2. CDR1 and CDR2 (germline): SGHVS, FNYEAQ. V was clipped by 6 bases and J by 3 bases; unmatched bases: 21. The CDR3 sequence is 19 residues long. In nucleotides, the CDR3 is TGTGCCAGCAGTCCTCCCACGGAGCCCGCGGGAGAACGGACAGATACGCAGTATTTT. This gives the protein CASSPPTEPAGERTDTQYF.

V gene TRBV5-1 combines with J gene TRBJ1-5; D not certain. Germline V lookup: CDR1 SGHRS, CDR2 YFSETQ. This CDR3 comprises 16 residues. Trimming removed 0 bases from V and 0 bases from J, with 10 bases in between. In nucleotides, the CDR3 is TGCGCCAGCAGCTTGGACGGAGGAAATAGCAATCAGCCCCAGCATTTT. Its translation is CASSLDGGNSNQPQHF. Filled out from reference TRBV5-1 and TRBJ1-5, the complete variable domain reads KAGVTQTPRYLIKTRGQQVTLSCSPISGHRSVSWYQQTPGQGLQFLFEYFSETQRNKGNFPGRFSGRQFSNSRSEMNVSTLELGDSALYLCASSLDGGNSNQPQHFGDGTRLSIL.

This sequence joins TRBV7-2 and TRBJ2-7, with 12 positions matching TRBD2. CDR3 length: 15 residues. Per germline, CDR1 SGHTA and CDR2 FQGNSA. The ends lost 4 bases at V and 4 bases at J; junction bases unmatched: 5. CDR3 DNA: TGTGCCAGCAGCTACCTAGCGGGAGGGGGGTACGAGCAGTACTTC. Amino acid sequence: CASSYLAGGGYEQYF. Full variable domain (outside the CDR3, taken from reference TRBV7-2 and TRBJ2-7): GAGVSQSPSNKVTEKGKDVELRCDPISGHTALYWYRQSLGQGLEFLIYFQGNSAPDKSGLPSDRFSAERTGGSVSTLTIQRTQQEDSAVYLCASSYLAGGGYEQYFGPGTRLTVT.

This clonotype was seen a handful of times. The chain carries TRBV6-6 and TRBJ1-2; D unresolved. The germline V gene encodes CDR1 MNHNY and CDR2 SVGAGI (reference sequence). This CDR3 contains 12 residues. V was clipped by 4 bases and J by 7 bases, with 10 bases between them. The chain's CDR3 is CASSSSGGGYTF. CDR3 DNA: TGTGCCAGCAGTTCATCAGGAGGTGGCTACACCTTC.

This clonotype was counted a single time. Just one base apart from a much larger clone, this may be a read error. The CDR3, as DNA: TGCGCCAGCAGCTTGTCGCCAAGGAGCGAGCAGTTCTTC. It encodes CASSLSPRSEQFF. The chain carries TRBV5-1 and TRBJ2-1; D is ambiguous. V shed 1 base and J shed 10 bases, with 12 bases lying between them. The CDR3 is 13 amino acids. Germline CDR1 and CDR2: SGHRS and YFSETQ.

The chain couples TRBV24-1 to TRBJ2-1; 7 nucleotides match TRBD1. The V and J ends lost 4 bases and 9 bases, in that order; junction bases with no gene match: 17. This CDR3 has 17 amino acids. Per germline, CDR1 KGHDR and CDR2 SFDVKD. CDR3 amino acids: CATSETTGMVNNGEQFF. DNA for the CDR3: TGTGCCACCAGTGAAACGACAGGGATGGTGAACAATGGTGAGCAGTTCTTC.

This chain connects TRBV10-3 to TRBJ2-7; TRBD2 matches at 7 bases. The end of the DNA aligns better with TRBJ2-5, so the J call may be wrong. This CDR3 comprises 15 residues. Germline CDR1 reads ENHRY; CDR2 reads SYGVKD. The CDR3 DNA sequence: TGTGCCACTGGGGGAGCGGGGCTATCGGGGGAGACCCAGTACTTC. It encodes CATGGAGLSGETQYF.

A few counts support this clonotype. The chain uses TRBV18 and TRBJ1-4; no definite D call. The V end was cut by 4 bases, the J end by 2 bases, with 11 bases between. The CDR3 loop spans 15 amino acids. Germline V gene data show CDR1 as KGHSH and CDR2 as LQKENI. As DNA, the CDR3 is TGTGCCAGCTCACGCACGGGAGGCACTAATGAAAAACTGTTTTTT. This encodes CASSRTGGTNEKLFF. Supplemented by reference TRBV18 and TRBJ1-4, the full variable domain reads NAGVMQNPRHLVRRRGQEARLRCSPMKGHSHVYWYRQLPEEGLKFMVYLQKENIIDESGMPKERFSAEFPKEGPSILRIQQVVRGDSAAYFCASSRTGGTNEKLFFGSGTQLSVL.

The gene calls are TRBV6-6 and TRBJ2-1; the match to TRBD2 covers 9 bases. Per germline, CDR1 MNHNY and CDR2 SVGAGI (reference sequence). There are 15 residues in the CDR3. The junction had 9 bases not matched to a gene; V was cut back by 2 bases and J by 10 bases. The CDR3 here is CASSYRAGGPWEQFF. Here the CDR3 DNA reads TGTGCCAGCAGTTACAGGGCGGGGGGGCCCTGGGAGCAGTTCTTC.